Presented here are 27 T cell receptor beta chains from one specimen sequenced in a study of Ad26.COV2.S vaccination and SARS-CoV-2 variants. TCRdb's table, derived via immunoSEQ multiplex PCR, lists solely in-frame clones and lacks some. The sample has about 320,000 clones; 86% are singletons. Treatment reported: roughly 18 received Ad26.COV2.S at low or high dose, single or two shots; 5 received placebo; per-sample allocation not given. Sampling took place 63 days after the first vaccine or placebo injection. Material: peripheral blood, obtained in a trial of Ad26.COV2.S vaccine versus placebo. The source of these receptors is a person between 18 and 60 years old who received the Ad26.COV2.S COVID-19 vaccine or a placebo.

V usage is TRBV9 and J usage is TRBJ2-1; possibly TRBD2 for D (6 bases). V lost 4 bases, J lost 4 bases, and 18 bases lay in between. This CDR3 region has 16 residues. CDR1 and CDR2 from the germline V gene are SGDLS and YYNGEE. The CDR3 DNA follows: TGTGCCAGCAGCCCTGACTCCGGGACTTTATACAATGAGCAGTTCTTC. Its translation is CASSPDSGTLYNEQFF.

This clone was counted a single time. V gene TRBV18 combines with J gene TRBJ2-7; a weak D match, TRBD1 (5 bases). The V gene's germline CDR1 is KGHSH and CDR2 LQKENI. The CDR3 is 14 amino acids. V shed 2 bases and J shed 2 bases, with 10 bases lying between them. The CDR3 protein is CASSPGASTYEQYF. CDR3 in DNA: TGTGCCAGCTCACCAGGGGCTTCAACCTACGAGCAGTACTTC.

CDR3 bases: TGTGCCAGCAGGAGGGACAGGGGTCTGTGGGAGACCCAGTACTTC. Protein product: CASRRDRGLWETQYF. This rearrangement joins TRBV27 to TRBJ2-5, with 10 nucleotides matching TRBD1. V gave up 6 bases and J gave up 5 bases; unmatched junction bases: 9. The CDR3 loop spans 15 amino acids. Germline-derived CDR1 and CDR2 are MNHEY and SMNVEV (reference sequence).

This chain links TRBV7-8 with TRBJ1-2; D uncertain. Trimming shortened V by 5 bases and J by 0 bases, and 10 bases separated the two germline ends. Germline CDR1 reads SGHVS; CDR2 reads FQNEAQ. CDR3 length: 14 residues. The CDR3 sequence: CASSPVPPNYGYTF. DNA for the CDR3: TGTGCCAGCAGCCCGGTGCCCCCTAACTATGGCTACACCTTC.

The chain joins TRBV6-5 to TRBJ2-2, with TRBD2 as a possible D gene (6 bases). CDR1 MNHEY and CDR2 SVGAGI come from the germline V gene. The CDR3 runs 14 residues. V gave up 4 bases and J gave up 5 bases, with 11 bases separating them. In nucleotides, the CDR3 is TGTGCCAGCAGTTCACCGGGGACTACCGGGGAGCTGTTTTTT. This gives the protein CASSSPGTTGELFF.

Here the CDR3 DNA reads TGTGCCAGCAGTCCCAGGGTGAACACTGAAGCTTTCTTT. This codes for CASSPRVNTEAFF. The rearrangement links TRBV12-3 or TRBV12-4 to TRBJ1-1; D is perhaps TRBD1 (5 bases). Trimming stripped 5 bases from V and 0 bases from J, with 7 bases between. The CDR3 runs 13 residues.

The chain is built from TRBV10-3 and TRBJ2-1; the match to TRBD2 covers 8 bases. The CDR3 spans 17 residues. The trim removed 0 bases at V and 8 bases at J, leaving 12 bases unmatched. Germline values: CDR1 ENHRY, CDR2 SYGVKD. The CDR3 DNA reads as TGTGCCATCAGTGAGTCATGGCTAGCGGGCGGGGGCGATGAGCAGTTCTTC. This encodes CAISESWLAGGGDEQFF.

The V and J genes are TRBV18 and TRBJ1-4; 7 bases are shared with TRBD1. V lost 0 bases, J lost 5 bases, and 9 bases stayed unmatched. This CDR3 spans 17 amino acids. In germline, CDR1 is KGHSH, CDR2 LQKENI. CDR3 region: CASSPPPGARGNEKLFF. In DNA, the CDR3 is TGTGCCAGCTCACCACCCCCGGGGGCCAGGGGGAATGAAAAACTGTTTTTT.

J is TRBJ2-2 and V is TRBV19; 10 positions match TRBD1. Trimming removed 5 bases from V and 5 bases from J; junction bases left unmatched: 8. The CDR3 is 16 amino acids. Germline CDR1 reads LNHDA; CDR2 reads SQIVND (reference sequence). The chain's CDR3 is CASSAWTGGGTGELFF. The CDR3, as DNA: TGTGCCAGTAGTGCCTGGACAGGGGGTGGAACCGGGGAGCTGTTTTTT.

J is TRBJ1-1 and V is TRBV19, with D unclear. Germline CDR1 reads LNHDA; CDR2 reads SQIVND (reference sequence). With 1 base removed from V and 0 bases from J, the gap between germline ends came to 9 bases. The CDR3 runs to 15 residues. The CDR3 DNA follows: TGTGCCAGTAGTATAGTAGGTCGGATGAACACTGAAGCTTTCTTT. It encodes CASSIVGRMNTEAFF.

The gene calls are TRBV4-1 and TRBJ2-1; 10 bases fit TRBD2. With 6 bases clipped from V and 5 bases from J, the junction kept 13 bases outside the gene matches. Germline V gives CDR1 MGHRA, CDR2 YSYEKL. The CDR3 totals 17 residues. The CDR3 loop reads CASRTKAVAGGNNEQFF. The CDR3 nucleotides are TGCGCCAGCAGGACCAAGGCTGTAGCGGGGGGAAACAATGAGCAGTTCTTC.

This chain links TRBV27 with TRBJ2-2, with 9 bases matching TRBD1. There are 15 residues in the CDR3. Germline V gene sequence: CDR1 MNHEY, CDR2 SMNVEV (reference sequence). After removal of 4 bases from V and 6 bases from J, the junction contained 6 bases not matched to a gene. CDR3 sequence reads: CASSSGGQGAGELFF. The CDR3 coding sequence is TGTGCCAGCAGTTCTGGGGGACAGGGCGCCGGGGAGCTGTTTTTT.

V and J are TRBV5-6 and TRBJ2-3; TRBD2 aligns across 8 bases. In germline, CDR1 is SGHDT, CDR2 YYEEEE. The CDR3 has 16 residues. Germline trimming cut 0 bases from V and 2 bases from J; bases unmatched to any gene: 5. The CDR3 reads CASSLGGGLNTDTQYF. The CDR3 nucleotides read TGTGCCAGCAGCTTGGGCGGGGGGCTCAACACAGATACGCAGTATTTT.

In this sample, this clone turned up once. This chain links TRBV18 with TRBJ1-1; a possible D gene is TRBD1 (5 bases). This CDR3 is built from 14 residues. The ends were cut back, 8 bases at V and 1 base at J, with 14 bases in the middle. The germline gives CDR1 KGHSH, CDR2 LQKENI. Here the CDR3 DNA reads TGTGCCAGCACTCCCGGGGGGACGAACACTGAAGCTTTCTTT. As protein: CASTPGGTNTEAFF.

V and J are TRBV7-3 and TRBJ2-1; no definite D call. V shed 0 bases and J shed 7 bases, with 7 bases lying between them. The germline V gene has CDR1 SGHTA and CDR2 FQGTGA. The CDR3 totals 13 residues. CDR3 loop: CASSLTMGNEQFF. CDR3 DNA sequence: TGTGCCAGCAGCTTAACGATGGGTAATGAGCAGTTCTTC.

CDR3 sequence (DNA): TGTGCCAGCAGTGAATTGGCAGTCCTTAATTCACCCCTCCACTTT. Translated, it gives CASSELAVLNSPLHF. This chain links TRBV2 with TRBJ1-6, with unresolved D. The CDR3 runs to 15 residues. Germline CDR1 is SNHLY and CDR2 is FYNNEI. V was pared by 2 bases and J by 6 bases, with 11 bases between.

This clone was picked up a small number of times. V usage is TRBV6-5 and J usage is TRBJ1-2, with TRBD1 identical over 8 bases. The CDR3 consists of 15 residues. The junction had 9 bases not matched to a gene; V was cut back by 5 bases and J by 4 bases. Germline loops: CDR1 MNHEY, CDR2 SVGAGI. The CDR3 sequence: CASSRAGGAGYGYTF. For the CDR3, the DNA is TGTGCCAGCAGTCGGGCAGGGGGCGCCGGCTATGGCTACACCTTC.

The chain couples TRBV5-4 to TRBJ2-5; TRBD1 matches at 7 bases. The CDR3 has 14 amino acids. Germline CDR1 reads SGHNT; CDR2 reads YYREEE (reference sequence). With 4 bases clipped from V and 2 bases from J, the junction kept 5 bases outside the gene matches. CDR3 bases: TGTGCCAGCAGCCGGGACAGTCCACAAGAGACCCAGTACTTC. Encoded protein: CASSRDSPQETQYF.

This chain uses TRBV9 with TRBJ1-2; 9 bases agree with TRBD1. CDR1 and CDR2 (germline): SGDLS, YYNGEE. V was pared by 3 bases and J by 4 bases, with 7 bases of the junction left unmatched. The CDR3 covers 15 residues. CDR3 in amino acids: CASSGSGQGSYGYTF. CDR3 in DNA: TGTGCCAGCAGCGGATCGGGACAGGGATCCTATGGCTACACCTTC.

As DNA, the CDR3 is TGTGCCAGCAGCGCAATCCTCACAGATACGCAGTATTTT. It yields the protein CASSAILTDTQYF. The rearrangement links TRBV7-6 to TRBJ2-3; D is unclear. V gave up 5 bases and J gave up 2 bases, with 8 bases separating them. Germline CDR1 reads SGHVS; CDR2 reads FNYEAQ. The CDR3 sequence is 13 residues long.

This chain connects TRBV6-2 or TRBV6-3 to TRBJ2-3; TRBD1 agrees at 11 bases. V lost 0 bases, J lost 1 base, and 6 bases stayed unmatched. Germline V lookup: CDR1 MNHEY, CDR2 SVGEGT. The CDR3 length is 18 residues. CDR3 bases: TGTGCCAGCAGTTACTCTATTAGGACAGGGGGCGGCACAGATACGCAGTATTTT. Protein: CASSYSIRTGGGTDTQYF.

The rearrangement uses TRBV18 and TRBJ1-2; TRBD1 is a possible D gene (5 bases). CDR1 is KGHSH and CDR2 is LQKENI in the germline V gene. This CDR3 is 14 amino acids long. The V gene lost 3 bases and the J gene lost 6 bases, with 14 bases spanning the gap. The CDR3, as DNA: TGTGCCAGCTCACCGGGCATGGGACTCGATGGCTACACCTTC. As protein: CASSPGMGLDGYTF.

J is TRBJ2-1 and V is TRBV19; 7 bases are a match to TRBD1. The CDR3 has 14 residues. CDR1 is LNHDA, CDR2 SQIVND, per germline (reference sequence). Trimming removed 4 bases from V and 5 bases from J; junction bases left unmatched: 5. The CDR3 nucleotides are TGTGCCAGTAGTAATTTGGGACAGCACAATGAGCAGTTCTTC. It yields the protein CASSNLGQHNEQFF.

The DNA for the CDR3 is TGTGCCAGCAGCCAAGATGAATCGTCAGGGGGACGTCAGCCCCAGCATTTT. This codes for CASSQDESSGGRQPQHF. V usage is TRBV4-2 and J usage is TRBJ1-5; 7 positions agree with TRBD1. This CDR3 region has 17 residues. Germline assignment: CDR1 LGHNA and CDR2 YNFKEQ. V was pared by 0 bases and J by 6 bases, with 11 bases of the junction left unmatched.

The V call is TRBV30, the J call TRBJ1-1, with D perhaps matching TRBD1 (5 bases). Trimming shortened V by 2 bases and J by 11 bases, and 12 bases separated the two germline ends. Germline loops: CDR1 GTSNPN, CDR2 SVGIG (reference sequence). This CDR3 is built from 11 residues. CDR3: CAWSRGLGAFF. The CDR3 DNA sequence: TGTGCCTGGAGTAGGGGTTTAGGTGCTTTCTTT.

The chain employs TRBV20-1 and TRBJ2-1; tentative D call: TRBD1 (6 bases). V was pared by 3 bases and J by 6 bases, with 15 bases between. CDR1 and CDR2 from the germline V gene are DFQATT and SNEGSKA (reference sequence). The CDR3 is 14 amino acids. In DNA, the CDR3 is TGCAGTGCTAGTCTAAGGGGGAGTTCCAATGAGCAGTTCTTC. Amino acids: CSASLRGSSNEQFF.

The chain is built from TRBV4-3 and TRBJ1-6, with a possible D match to TRBD1 (6 bases). The CDR3 totals 15 residues. Trimming pared 1 base from V and 6 bases from J, leaving 10 bases between. Germline assignment: CDR1 LGHNA and CDR2 YSLEER. The CDR3 loop is CASSQVGRGNSPLHF. Here the CDR3 DNA reads TGCGCCAGCAGCCAAGTCGGCAGGGGTAATTCACCCCTCCACTTT.